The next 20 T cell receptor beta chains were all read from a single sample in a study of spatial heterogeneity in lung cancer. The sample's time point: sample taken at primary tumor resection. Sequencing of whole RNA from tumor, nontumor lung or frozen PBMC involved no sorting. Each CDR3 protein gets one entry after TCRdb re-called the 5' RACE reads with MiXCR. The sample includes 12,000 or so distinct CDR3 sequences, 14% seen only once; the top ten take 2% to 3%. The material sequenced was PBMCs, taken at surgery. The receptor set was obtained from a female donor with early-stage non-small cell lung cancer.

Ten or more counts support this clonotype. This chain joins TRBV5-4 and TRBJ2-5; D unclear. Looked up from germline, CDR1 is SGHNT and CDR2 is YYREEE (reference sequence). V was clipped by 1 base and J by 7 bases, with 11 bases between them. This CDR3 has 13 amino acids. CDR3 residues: CASSLKGLGTQYF. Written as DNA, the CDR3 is TGTGCCAGCAGCTTGAAAGGGTTGGGGACCCAGTACTTC.

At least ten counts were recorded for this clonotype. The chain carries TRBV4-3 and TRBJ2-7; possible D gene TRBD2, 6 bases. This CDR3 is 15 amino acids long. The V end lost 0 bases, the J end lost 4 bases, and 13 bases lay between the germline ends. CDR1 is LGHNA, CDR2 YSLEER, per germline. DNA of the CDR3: TGCGCCAGCAGCCAAGATACTGCGGGGCAATACGAGCAGTACTTC. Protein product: CASSQDTAGQYEQYF.

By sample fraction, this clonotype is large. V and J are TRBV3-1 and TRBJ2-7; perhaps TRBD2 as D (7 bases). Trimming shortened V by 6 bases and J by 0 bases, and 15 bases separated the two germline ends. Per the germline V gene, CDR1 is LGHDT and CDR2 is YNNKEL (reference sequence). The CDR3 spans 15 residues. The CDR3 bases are TGTGCCAGCAGTCACTCCGGGGGGCGCTCCTACGAGCAGTACTTC. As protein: CASSHSGGRSYEQYF.

The CDR3 DNA sequence: TGCGCCAGCAGCCCCTCGACTAACTATGGCTACACCTTC. Residues: CASSPSTNYGYTF. V usage is TRBV23-1 and J usage is TRBJ1-2; D gene ambiguous. TRBV23-1 belongs to the ORF category, with a function that is uncertain. The CDR3 spans 13 residues. The V end was cut by 6 bases, the J end by 0 bases, with 8 bases between.

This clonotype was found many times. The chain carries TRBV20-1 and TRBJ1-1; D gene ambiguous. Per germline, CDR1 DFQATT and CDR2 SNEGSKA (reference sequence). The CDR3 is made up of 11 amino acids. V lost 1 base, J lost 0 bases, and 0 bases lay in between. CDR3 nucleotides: TGCAGTGCTAGAGTGAACACTGAAGCTTTCTTT. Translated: CSARVNTEAFF.

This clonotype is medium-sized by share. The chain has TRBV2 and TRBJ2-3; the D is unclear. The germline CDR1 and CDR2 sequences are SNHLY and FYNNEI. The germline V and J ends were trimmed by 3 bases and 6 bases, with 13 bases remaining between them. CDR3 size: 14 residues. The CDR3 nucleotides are TGTGCCAGCAGTGATCGGGCAGGTGCCGATACGCAGTATTTT. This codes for CASSDRAGADTQYF.

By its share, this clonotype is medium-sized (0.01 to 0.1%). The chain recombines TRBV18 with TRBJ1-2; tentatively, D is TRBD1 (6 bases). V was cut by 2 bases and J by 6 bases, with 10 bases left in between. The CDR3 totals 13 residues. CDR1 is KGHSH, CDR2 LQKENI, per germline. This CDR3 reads CASSPGGWDGYTF. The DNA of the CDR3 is TGTGCCAGCTCACCAGGGGGCTGGGATGGCTACACCTTC.

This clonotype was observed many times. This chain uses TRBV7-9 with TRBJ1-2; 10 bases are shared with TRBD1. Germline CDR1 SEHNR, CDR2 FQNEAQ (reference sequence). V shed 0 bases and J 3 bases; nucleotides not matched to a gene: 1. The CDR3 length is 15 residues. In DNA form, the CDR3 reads TGTGCCAGCAGCTTAGCAGGGACAGGGGACTATGGCTACACCTTC. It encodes CASSLAGTGDYGYTF.

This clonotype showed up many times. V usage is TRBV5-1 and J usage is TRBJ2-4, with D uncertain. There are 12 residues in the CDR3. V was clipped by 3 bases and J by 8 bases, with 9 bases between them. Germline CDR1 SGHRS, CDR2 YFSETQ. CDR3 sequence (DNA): TGCGCCAGCAGCTCTCCACCCGACATTCAGTACTTC. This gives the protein CASSSPPDIQYF.

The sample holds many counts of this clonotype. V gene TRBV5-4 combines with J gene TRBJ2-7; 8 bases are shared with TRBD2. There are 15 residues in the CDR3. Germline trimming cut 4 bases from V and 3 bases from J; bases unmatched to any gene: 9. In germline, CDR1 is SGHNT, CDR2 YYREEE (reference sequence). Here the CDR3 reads CASSPGGSGSYEQYF. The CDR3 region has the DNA TGTGCCAGCAGCCCTGGGGGCAGCGGGAGCTACGAGCAGTACTTC.

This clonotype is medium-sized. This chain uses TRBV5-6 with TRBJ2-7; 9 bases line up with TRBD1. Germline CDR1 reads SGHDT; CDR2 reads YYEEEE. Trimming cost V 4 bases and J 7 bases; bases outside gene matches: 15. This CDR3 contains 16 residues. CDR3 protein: CASSLRQGVVRWEQYF. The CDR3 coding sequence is TGTGCCAGCAGCCTGCGACAGGGGGTGGTAAGGTGGGAGCAGTACTTC.

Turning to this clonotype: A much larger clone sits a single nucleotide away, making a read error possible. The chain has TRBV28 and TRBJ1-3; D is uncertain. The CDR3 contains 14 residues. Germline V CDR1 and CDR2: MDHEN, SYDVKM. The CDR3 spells CVSSLLSSGNTIYF. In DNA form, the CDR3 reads TGTGTCAGCAGCCTACTAAGCTCTGGAAACACCATATATTTT. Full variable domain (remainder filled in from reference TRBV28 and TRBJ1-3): DVKVTQSSRYLVKRTGEKVFLECVQDMDHENMFWYRQDPGLGLRLIYFSYDVKMKEKGDIPEGYSVSREKKERFSLILESASTNQTSMYLCVSSLLSSGNTIYFGEGSWLTVV.

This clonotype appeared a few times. CDR3 nucleotides: TGCGCCAGCAGCCCCCAGTGGGGAAAAGGAGATACGCAGTATTTT. It specifies CASSPQWGKGDTQYF. The chain recombines TRBV10-2 with TRBJ2-3; D gene unclear. The CDR3 is 15 residues long. Trimming removed 6 bases from V and 5 bases from J, with 18 bases in between. Germline CDR1 reads WSHSY; CDR2 reads SAAADI.

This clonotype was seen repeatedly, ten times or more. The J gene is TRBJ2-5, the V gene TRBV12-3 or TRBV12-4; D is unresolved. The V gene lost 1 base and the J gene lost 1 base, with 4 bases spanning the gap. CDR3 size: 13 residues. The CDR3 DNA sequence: TGTGCCAGCAGTTTAGTCGGCCAAGAGACCCAGTACTTC. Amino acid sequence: CASSLVGQETQYF.

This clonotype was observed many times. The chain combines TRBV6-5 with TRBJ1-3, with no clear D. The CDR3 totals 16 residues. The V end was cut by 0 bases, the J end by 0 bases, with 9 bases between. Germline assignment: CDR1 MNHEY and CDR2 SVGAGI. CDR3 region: CASSYSGVSSGNTIYF. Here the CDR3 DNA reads TGTGCCAGCAGTTACTCGGGAGTTAGCTCTGGAAACACCATATATTTT.

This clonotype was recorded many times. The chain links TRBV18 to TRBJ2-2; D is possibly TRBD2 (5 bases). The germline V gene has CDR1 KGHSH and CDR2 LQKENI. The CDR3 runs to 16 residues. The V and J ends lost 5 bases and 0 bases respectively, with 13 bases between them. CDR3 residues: CASSSSGMPNTGELFF. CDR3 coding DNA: TGTGCCAGCTCATCGTCCGGGATGCCGAACACCGGGGAGCTGTTTTTT.

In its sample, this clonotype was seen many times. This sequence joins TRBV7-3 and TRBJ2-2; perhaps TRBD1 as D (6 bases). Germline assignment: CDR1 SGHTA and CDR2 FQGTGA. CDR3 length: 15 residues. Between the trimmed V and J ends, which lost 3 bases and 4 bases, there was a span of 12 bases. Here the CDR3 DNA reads TGTGCCAGCAGCTTGTGGACAGAGACCACCGGGGAGCTGTTTTTT. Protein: CASSLWTETTGELFF.

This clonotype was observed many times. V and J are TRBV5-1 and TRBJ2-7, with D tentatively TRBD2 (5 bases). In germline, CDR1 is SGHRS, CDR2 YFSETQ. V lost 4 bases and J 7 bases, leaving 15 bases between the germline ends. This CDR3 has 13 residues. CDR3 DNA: TGCGCCAGCAGCCCCCGACGAGGGAATGAGCAGTACTTC. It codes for CASSPRRGNEQYF.

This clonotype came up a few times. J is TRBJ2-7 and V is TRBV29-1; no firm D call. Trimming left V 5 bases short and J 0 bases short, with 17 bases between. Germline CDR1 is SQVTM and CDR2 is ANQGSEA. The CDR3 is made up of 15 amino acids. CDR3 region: CSVSFGPRFSYEQYF. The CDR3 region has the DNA TGCAGCGTTAGTTTCGGACCTAGGTTCTCCTACGAGCAGTACTTC.

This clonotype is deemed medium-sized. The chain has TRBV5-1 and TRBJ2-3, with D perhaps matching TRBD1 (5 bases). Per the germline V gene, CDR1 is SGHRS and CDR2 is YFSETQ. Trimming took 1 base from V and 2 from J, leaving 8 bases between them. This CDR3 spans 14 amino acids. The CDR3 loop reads CASSLRQTTDTQYF. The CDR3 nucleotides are TGCGCCAGCAGCTTGAGACAGACCACAGATACGCAGTATTTT.